This T cell receptor (beta chain) was obtained from a study of metastatic and nonmetastatic thyroid tumors. Original processing notes: Differences in CDR3 between clinicopathological groups were drawn on to build a classifier intended to discriminate distant-metastatic papillary thyroid cancer patients. TCRdb called clones again from the PCR reads with MiXCR. The authors' filters were not applied to this entry. The sample includes about 21,000 clones, 18% of them seen just once. No patient had received any treatment before thyroid surgery. The CDR3 has 13 residues. Looked up from germline, CDR1 is GTSNPN and CDR2 is SVGIG (reference sequence). Between the trimmed V and J ends, which lost 7 bases and 4 bases, there was a span of 14 bases.

The TCR sequence derives from a male donor with papillary thyroid cancer or a benign thyroid nodule (not recorded which). Some clones in this sample may be carry-over from other donors' samples. The V gene is TRBV30, the J gene TRBJ1-5; TRBD1 might be the D (5 bases). Sequenced material: blood. CDR3 protein: CALGLASNQPQHF. DNA of the CDR3: TGTGCCTTGGGACTGGCGTCGAATCAGCCCCAGCATTTT.